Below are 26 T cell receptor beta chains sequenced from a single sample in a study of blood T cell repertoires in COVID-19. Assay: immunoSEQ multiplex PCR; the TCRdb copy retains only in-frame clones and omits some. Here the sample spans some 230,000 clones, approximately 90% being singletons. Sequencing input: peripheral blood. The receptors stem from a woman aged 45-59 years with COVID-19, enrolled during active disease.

The CDR3 is CASSSGLAVNEQFF. The CDR3, as DNA: TGTGCCAGTAGTTCGGGACTAGCGGTCAATGAGCAGTTCTTC. The chain couples TRBV19 to TRBJ2-1, with 11 bases matching TRBD2. V was pared by 5 bases and J by 6 bases, with 3 bases of the junction left unmatched. The CDR3 runs to 14 residues. Germline V lookup: CDR1 LNHDA, CDR2 SQIVND (reference sequence).

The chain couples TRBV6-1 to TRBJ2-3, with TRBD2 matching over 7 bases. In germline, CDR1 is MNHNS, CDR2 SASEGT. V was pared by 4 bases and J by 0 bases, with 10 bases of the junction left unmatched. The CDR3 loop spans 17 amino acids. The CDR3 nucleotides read TGTGCCAGCAGTGCTAATCTCGGGGGGTTTAGCACAGATACGCAGTATTTT. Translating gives CASSANLGGFSTDTQYF.

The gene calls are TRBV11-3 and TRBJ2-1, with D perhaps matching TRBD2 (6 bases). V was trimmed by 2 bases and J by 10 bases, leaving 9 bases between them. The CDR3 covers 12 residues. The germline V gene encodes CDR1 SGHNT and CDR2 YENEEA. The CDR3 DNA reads TGTGCCAGCAGCTTATGGGGGGAGGAGCAGTTCTTC. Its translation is CASSLWGEEQFF.

The chain's CDR3 is CARSNDRACGNTIYF. In DNA form, the CDR3 reads TGTGCCAGAAGCAATGACAGGGCCTGTGGAAACACCATATATTTT. V gene TRBV5-3 combines with J gene TRBJ1-3; TRBD1 matches at 7 bases. TRBV5-3 qualifies as an ORF whose function is uncertain. V shed 4 bases and J 3 bases; nucleotides not matched to a gene: 7. This CDR3 has 15 residues.

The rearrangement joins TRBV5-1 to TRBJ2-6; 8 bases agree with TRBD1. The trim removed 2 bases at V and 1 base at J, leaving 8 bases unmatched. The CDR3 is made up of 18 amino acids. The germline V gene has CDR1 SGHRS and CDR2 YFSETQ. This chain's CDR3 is CASSLGDRGNSGANVLTF. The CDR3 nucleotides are TGCGCCAGCAGCTTAGGAGACAGGGGAAATTCTGGGGCCAACGTCCTGACTTTC.

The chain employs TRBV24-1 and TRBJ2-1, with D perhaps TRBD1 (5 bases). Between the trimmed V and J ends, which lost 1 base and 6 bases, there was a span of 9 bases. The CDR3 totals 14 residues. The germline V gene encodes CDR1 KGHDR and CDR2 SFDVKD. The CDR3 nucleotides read TGTGCCACCAGTGATTTCTCAGGGATCAATGAGCAGTTCTTC. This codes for CATSDFSGINEQFF.

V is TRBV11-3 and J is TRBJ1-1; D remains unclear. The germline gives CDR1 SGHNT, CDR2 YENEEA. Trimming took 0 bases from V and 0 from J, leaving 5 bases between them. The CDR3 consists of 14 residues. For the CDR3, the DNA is TGTGCCAGCAGCTTAGAACAGCTGAACACTGAAGCTTTCTTT. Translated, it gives CASSLEQLNTEAFF.

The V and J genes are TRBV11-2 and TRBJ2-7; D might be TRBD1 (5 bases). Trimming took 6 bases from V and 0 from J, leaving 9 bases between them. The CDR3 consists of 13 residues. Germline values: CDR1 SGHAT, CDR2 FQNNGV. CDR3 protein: CASSHRNSYEQYV. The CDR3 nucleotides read TGTGCCAGCAGTCACAGGAACTCCTACGAGCAGTACGTC.

The CDR3 spells CAISESGTGLNTIYF. CDR3 in DNA: TGTGCCATCAGTGAGTCTGGGACAGGGTTGAACACCATATATTTT. The chain links TRBV10-3 to TRBJ1-3, with 9 positions matching TRBD1. CDR1 and CDR2 from the germline V gene are ENHRY and SYGVKD. Losses at the gene ends were 0 bases for V and 7 bases for J; bases not matched to a gene: 4. This CDR3 has 15 amino acids.

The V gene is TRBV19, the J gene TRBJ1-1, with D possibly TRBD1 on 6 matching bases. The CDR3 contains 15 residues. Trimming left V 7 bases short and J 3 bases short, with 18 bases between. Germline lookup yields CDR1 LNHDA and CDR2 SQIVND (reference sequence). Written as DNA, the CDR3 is TGTGCCAGTACCTTTGGGGGCTGGCGGGACACTGAAGCTTTCTTT. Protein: CASTFGGWRDTEAFF.

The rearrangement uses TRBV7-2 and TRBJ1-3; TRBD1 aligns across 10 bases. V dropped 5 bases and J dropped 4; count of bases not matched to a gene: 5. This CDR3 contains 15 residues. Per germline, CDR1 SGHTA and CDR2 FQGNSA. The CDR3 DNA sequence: TGTGCCAGCAGCACCGACAGGGGGCGAGGAAACACCATATATTTT. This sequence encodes CASSTDRGRGNTIYF. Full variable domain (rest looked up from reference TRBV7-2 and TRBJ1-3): GAGVSQSPSNKVTEKGKDVELRCDPISGHTALYWYRQSLGQGLEFLIYFQGNSAPDKSGLPSDRFSAERTGGSVSTLTIQRTQQEDSAVYLCASSTDRGRGNTIYFGEGSWLTVV.

The CDR3 loop reads CASSLAGTGSTGELFF. CDR3 coding DNA: TGTGCCAGCAGCTTAGCCGGGACAGGGAGCACCGGGGAGCTGTTTTTT. This sequence joins TRBV7-6 and TRBJ2-2; 9 nucleotides agree with TRBD1. Germline values: CDR1 SGHVS, CDR2 FNYEAQ. Unmatched junction bases numbered 3, after V lost 0 bases and J lost 4 bases. This CDR3 contains 16 residues.

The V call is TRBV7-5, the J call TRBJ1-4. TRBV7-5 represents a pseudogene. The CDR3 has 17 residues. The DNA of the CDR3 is TGTGCCAGAAGCCCGAAGGGAGAGTTAGCAACTAATGAAAAACTGTTTTTT. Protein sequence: CARSPKGELATNEKLFF.

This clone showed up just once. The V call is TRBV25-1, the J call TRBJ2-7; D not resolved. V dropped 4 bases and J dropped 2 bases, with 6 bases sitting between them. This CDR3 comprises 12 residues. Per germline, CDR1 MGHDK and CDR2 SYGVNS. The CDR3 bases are TGTGCCAGCAGTGTCGGAGCCTACGAGCAGTACTTC. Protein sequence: CASSVGAYEQYF.

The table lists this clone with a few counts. The CDR3 DNA is TGTGCCAGCAGCTCCCAGGGGAGAGCTAACTATGGCTACACCTTC. Translating gives CASSSQGRANYGYTF. The V gene is TRBV9, the J gene TRBJ1-2, with D perhaps matching TRBD1 (6 bases). CDR1 is SGDLS, CDR2 YYNGEE, per germline. The germline V and J ends were trimmed by 4 bases and 0 bases, with 13 bases remaining between them. The CDR3 totals 15 residues.

Here the CDR3 reads CATSDHGTGGKETQYF. CDR3 sequence (DNA): TGTGCCACCAGTGACCACGGGACAGGGGGTAAAGAGACCCAGTACTTC. The chain is built from TRBV24-1 and TRBJ2-5; 11 positions match TRBD1. The CDR3 consists of 16 residues. Germline loops: CDR1 KGHDR, CDR2 SFDVKD. Trimming removed 4 bases from V and 3 bases from J; junction bases left unmatched: 6.

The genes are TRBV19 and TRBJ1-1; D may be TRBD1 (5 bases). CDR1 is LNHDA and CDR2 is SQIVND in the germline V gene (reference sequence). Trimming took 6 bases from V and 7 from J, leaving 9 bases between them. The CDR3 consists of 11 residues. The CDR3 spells CASRGPVEAFF. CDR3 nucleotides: TGTGCCAGTAGGGGGCCGGTTGAAGCTTTCTTT.

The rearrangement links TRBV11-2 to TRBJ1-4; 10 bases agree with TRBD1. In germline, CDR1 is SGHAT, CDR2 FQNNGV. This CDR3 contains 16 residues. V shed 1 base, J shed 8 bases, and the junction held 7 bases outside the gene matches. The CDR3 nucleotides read TGTGCCAGCAGCTTAGGTATAGGGGACAGGGGCGAAAAACTGTTTTTT. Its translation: CASSLGIGDRGEKLFF.

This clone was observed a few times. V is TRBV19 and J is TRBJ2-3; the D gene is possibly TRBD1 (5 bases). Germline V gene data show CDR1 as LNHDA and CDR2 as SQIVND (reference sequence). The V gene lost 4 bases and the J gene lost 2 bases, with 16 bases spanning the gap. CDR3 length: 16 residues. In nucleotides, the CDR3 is TGTGCCAGTAGTAACCAGGGTTTTCCGCTCACAGATACGCAGTATTTT. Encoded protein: CASSNQGFPLTDTQYF. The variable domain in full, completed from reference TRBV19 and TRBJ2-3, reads DGGITQSPKYLFRKEGQNVTLSCEQNLNHDAMYWYRQDPGQGLRLIYYSQIVNDFQKGDIAEGYSVSREKKESFPLTVTSAQKNPTAFYLCASSNQGFPLTDTQYFGPGTRLTVL.

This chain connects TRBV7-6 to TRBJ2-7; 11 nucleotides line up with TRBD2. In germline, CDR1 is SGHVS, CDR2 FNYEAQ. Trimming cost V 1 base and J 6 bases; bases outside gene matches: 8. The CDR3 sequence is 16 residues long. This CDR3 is CASSLVSGTSGIEQYF. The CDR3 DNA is TGTGCCAGCAGCTTAGTGTCTGGGACTAGCGGCATCGAGCAGTACTTC.

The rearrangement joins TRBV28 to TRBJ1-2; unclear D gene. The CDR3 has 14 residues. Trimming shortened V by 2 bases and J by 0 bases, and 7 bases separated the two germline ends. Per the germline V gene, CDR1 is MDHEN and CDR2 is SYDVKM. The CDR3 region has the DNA TGTGCCAGCAGTTTAGCAGGCTCTAACTATGGCTACACCTTC. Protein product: CASSLAGSNYGYTF.

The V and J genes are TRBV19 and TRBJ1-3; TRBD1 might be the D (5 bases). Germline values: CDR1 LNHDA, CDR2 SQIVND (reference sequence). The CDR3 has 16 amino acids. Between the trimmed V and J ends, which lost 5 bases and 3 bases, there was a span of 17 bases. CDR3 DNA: TGTGCCAGTAGTTCAGCCTTCGACAGTTTTGGAAACACCATATATTTT. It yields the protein CASSSAFDSFGNTIYF.

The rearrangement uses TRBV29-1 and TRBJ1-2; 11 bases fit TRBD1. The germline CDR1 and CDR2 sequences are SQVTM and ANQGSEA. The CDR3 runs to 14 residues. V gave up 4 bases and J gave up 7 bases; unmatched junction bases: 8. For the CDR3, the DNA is TGCAGCGTTGGGACAGGGGGCGCCGGAGGTGGCTACACCTTC. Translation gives CSVGTGGAGGGYTF.

CDR3 in amino acids: CAWSLRPGTTQETQYF. The CDR3, as DNA: TGTGCCTGGTCTTTACGACCAGGGACAACCCAAGAGACCCAGTACTTC. The V and J genes are TRBV30 and TRBJ2-5, with D tentatively TRBD1 (6 bases). This CDR3 contains 16 residues. CDR1 and CDR2 from the germline V gene are GTSNPN and SVGIG (reference sequence). The ends were cut back, 5 bases at V and 1 base at J, with 20 bases in the middle. The full variable domain, its missing parts supplied by reference TRBV30 and TRBJ2-5, is SQTIHQWPATLVQPVGSPLSLECTVEGTSNPNLYWYRQAAGRGLQLLFYSVGIGQISSEVPQNLSASRPQDRQFILSSKKLLLSDSGFYLCAWSLRPGTTQETQYFGPGTRLLVL.

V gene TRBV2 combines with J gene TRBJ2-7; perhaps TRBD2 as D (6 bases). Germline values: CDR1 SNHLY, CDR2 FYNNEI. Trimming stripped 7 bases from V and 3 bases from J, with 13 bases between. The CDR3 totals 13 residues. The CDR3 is CASNRRELYEQYV. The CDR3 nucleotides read TGTGCCAGCAACCGGAGGGAACTCTACGAGCAGTACGTC.

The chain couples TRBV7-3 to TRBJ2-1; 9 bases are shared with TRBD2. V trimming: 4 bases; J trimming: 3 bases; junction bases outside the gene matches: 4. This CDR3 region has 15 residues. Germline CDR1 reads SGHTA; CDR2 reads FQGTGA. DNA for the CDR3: TGTGCCAGCAGCTCGACTAGCGGTAGCTACAATGAGCAGTTCTTC. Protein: CASSSTSGSYNEQFF.